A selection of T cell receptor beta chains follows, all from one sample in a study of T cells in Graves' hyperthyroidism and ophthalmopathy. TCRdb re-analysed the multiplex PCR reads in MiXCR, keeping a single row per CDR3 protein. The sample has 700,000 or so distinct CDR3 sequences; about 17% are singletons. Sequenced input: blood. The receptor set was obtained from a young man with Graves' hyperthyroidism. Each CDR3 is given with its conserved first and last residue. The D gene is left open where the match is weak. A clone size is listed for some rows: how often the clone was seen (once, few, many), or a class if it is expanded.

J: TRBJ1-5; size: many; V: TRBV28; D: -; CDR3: CASRGSIPNQPQHF; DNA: TGTGCCAGCAGAGGCAGCATCCCCAATCAGCCCCAGCATTTT
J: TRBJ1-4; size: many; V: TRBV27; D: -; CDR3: CASSLSRGDEKLFF; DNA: TGTGCCAGCAGTTTATCGAGAGGGGATGAAAAACTGTTTTTT
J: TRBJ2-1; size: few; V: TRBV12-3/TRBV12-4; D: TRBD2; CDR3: CASNPGGGSEQFF; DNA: TGTGCCAGCAACCCCGGGGGGGGCAGTGAGCAGTTCTTC
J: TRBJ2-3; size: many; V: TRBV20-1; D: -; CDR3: CSATRGPSHTQYF; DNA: TGCAGTGCTACTCGAGGGCCGTCCCATACGCAGTATTTT
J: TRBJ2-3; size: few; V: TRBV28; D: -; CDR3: CASTSADSTDTQYF; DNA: TGTGCCAGCACATCGGCGGATAGCACAGATACGCAGTATTTT
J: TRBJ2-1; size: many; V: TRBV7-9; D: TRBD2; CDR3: CASSLQAWAGASYNEQFF; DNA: TGTGCCAGCAGCCTCCAAGCATGGGCGGGAGCAAGTTACAATGAGCAGTTCTTC
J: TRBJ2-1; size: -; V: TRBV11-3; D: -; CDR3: CASSHSETYNEQFF; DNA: TGTGCCAGCAGCCATTCCGAGACCTACAATGAGCAGTTCTTC
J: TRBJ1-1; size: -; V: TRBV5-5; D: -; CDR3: CASSGGAGAEAFF; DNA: TGTGCCAGCAGCGGTGGGGCTGGGGCTGAAGCTTTCTTT
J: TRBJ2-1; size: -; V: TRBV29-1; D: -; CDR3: CSVDSVVSVVNEQFF; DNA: TGCAGCGTTGATTCTGTCGTCTCCGTTGTCAATGAGCAGTTCTTC
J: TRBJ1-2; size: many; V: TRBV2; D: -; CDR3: CASSEIGEDGYTF; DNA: TGTGCCAGCAGTGAAATCGGGGAGGATGGCTACACCTTC
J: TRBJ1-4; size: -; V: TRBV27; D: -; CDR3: CASSQNIGDEKLFF; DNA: TGTGCCAGCAGCCAAAACATCGGGGATGAAAAACTGTTTTTT
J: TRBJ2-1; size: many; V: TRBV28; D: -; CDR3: CASSFRRQNEQFF; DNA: TGTGCCAGCAGTTTTAGGCGGCAAAATGAGCAGTTCTTC
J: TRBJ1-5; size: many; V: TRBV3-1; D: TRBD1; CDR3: CASSRTGGGSNQPQHF; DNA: TGTGCCAGCAGCCGAACAGGGGGCGGAAGCAATCAGCCCCAGCATTTT
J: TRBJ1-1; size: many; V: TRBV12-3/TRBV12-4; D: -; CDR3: CASSLKGAEAFF; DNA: TGTGCCAGCAGTTTGAAGGGAGCTGAAGCTTTCTTT
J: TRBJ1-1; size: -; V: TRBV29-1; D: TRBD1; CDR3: CSVIFRDRDGVTEAFF; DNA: TGCAGCGTCATTTTCCGAGACAGGGATGGTGTGACTGAAGCTTTCTTT
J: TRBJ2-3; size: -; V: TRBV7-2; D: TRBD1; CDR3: CASRQDRASSDTQYF; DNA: TGTGCCAGCCGACAGGACAGGGCTTCTTCAGATACGCAGTATTTT
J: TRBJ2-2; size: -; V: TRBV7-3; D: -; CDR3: CASSLYPGVVAGELFF; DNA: TGTGCCAGCAGCTTATATCCGGGAGTTGTTGCGGGGGAGCTGTTTTTT
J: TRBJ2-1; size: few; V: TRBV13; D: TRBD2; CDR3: CASSPGTSGGVEQFF; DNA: TGTGCCAGCAGCCCCGGGACTAGCGGGGGGGTGGAGCAGTTCTTC
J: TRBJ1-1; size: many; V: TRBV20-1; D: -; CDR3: CSFPGGAGTEAFF; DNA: TGCAGTTTCCCCGGGGGCGCGGGCACTGAAGCTTTCTTT
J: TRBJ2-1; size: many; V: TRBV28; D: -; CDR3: CASSSIGDEQFF; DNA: TGTGCCAGCAGTTCGATTGGCGATGAGCAGTTCTTC
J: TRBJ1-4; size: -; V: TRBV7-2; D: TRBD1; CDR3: CASSQDRANERLFF; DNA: TGTGCCAGCTCCCAGGACAGGGCAAATGAAAGACTGTTTTTT
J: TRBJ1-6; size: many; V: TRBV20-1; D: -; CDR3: CSANGGASNSPLHF; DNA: TGCAGTGCTAACGGGGGGGCGAGTAATTCACCCCTCCACTTT
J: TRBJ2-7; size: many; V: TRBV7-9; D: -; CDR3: CASSSGSANEQYF; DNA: TGTGCCAGCAGCTCCGGATCGGCCAACGAGCAGTACTTC
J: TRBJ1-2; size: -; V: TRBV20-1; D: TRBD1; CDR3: CSASTGGAGYGYTF; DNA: TGCAGTGCTAGCACAGGGGGCGCAGGCTATGGCTACACCTTC
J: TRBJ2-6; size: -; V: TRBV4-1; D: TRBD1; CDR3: CASSQRGQGNVLTF; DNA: TGCGCCAGCAGCCAACGTGGACAGGGCAACGTCCTGACTTTC
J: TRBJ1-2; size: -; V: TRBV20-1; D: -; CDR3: CSAKDYGYTF; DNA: TGCAGTGCTAAGGACTATGGCTACACCTTC
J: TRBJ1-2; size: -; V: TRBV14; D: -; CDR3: CASSQDWQGADGYTF; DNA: TGTGCCAGCAGCCAAGATTGGCAGGGCGCTGATGGCTACACCTTC
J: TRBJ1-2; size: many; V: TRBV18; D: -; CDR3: CASSPLDLWGNYGYTF; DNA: TGTGCCAGCTCACCACTGGATCTGTGGGGGAACTATGGCTACACCTTC
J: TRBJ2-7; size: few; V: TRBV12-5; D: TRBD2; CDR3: CASGSRTSGNYEQYF; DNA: TGTGCTAGTGGTTCAAGGACTAGCGGGAACTACGAGCAGTACTTC
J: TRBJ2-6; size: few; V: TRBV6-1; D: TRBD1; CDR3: CASRTGTGDSGANVLTF; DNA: TGTGCCAGCCGGACAGGGACAGGGGACTCTGGGGCCAACGTCCTGACTTTC
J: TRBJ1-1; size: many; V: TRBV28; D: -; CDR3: CASRGYTEAFF; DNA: TGTGCCAGCAGGGGTTACACTGAAGCTTTCTTT
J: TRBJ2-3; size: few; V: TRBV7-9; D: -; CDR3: CASRFPPGRRTDTQYF; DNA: TGTGCCAGCAGATTCCCACCGGGTAGGCGAACAGATACGCAGTATTTT
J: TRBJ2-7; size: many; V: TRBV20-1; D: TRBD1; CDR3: CSVSRDRGSYDSGEQYF; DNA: TGCAGTGTCTCCCGGGACAGGGGATCCTACGATTCGGGGGAGCAGTACTTC
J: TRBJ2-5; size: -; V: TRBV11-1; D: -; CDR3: CASSPKEGGETQYF; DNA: TGTGCCAGCAGCCCGAAGGAGGGCGGGGAGACCCAGTACTTC
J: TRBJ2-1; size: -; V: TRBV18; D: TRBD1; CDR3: CASSRGTGDEQFF; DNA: TGTGCCAGCTCACGGGGGACAGGGGATGAGCAGTTCTTC
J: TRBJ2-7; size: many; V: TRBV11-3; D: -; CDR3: CASSPSGGSYEQYF; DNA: TGTGCCAGCAGCCCCTCTGGCGGTTCCTACGAGCAGTACTTC
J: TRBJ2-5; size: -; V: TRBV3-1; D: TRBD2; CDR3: CASSHQLAGGQETQYF; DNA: TGTGCCAGCAGCCACCAACTAGCGGGAGGGCAAGAGACCCAGTACTTC
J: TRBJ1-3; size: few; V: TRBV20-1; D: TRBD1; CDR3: CSASPGGPGNTIYF; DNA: TGCAGTGCTAGCCCAGGGGGCCCCGGAAACACCATATATTTT
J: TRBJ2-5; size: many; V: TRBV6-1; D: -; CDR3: CASSPQRPPASETQYF; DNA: TGTGCCAGCAGTCCCCAACGGCCCCCAGCGTCGGAGACCCAGTACTTC
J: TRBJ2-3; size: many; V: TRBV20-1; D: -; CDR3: CSARRGPDTQYF; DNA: TGCAGTGCTAGAAGAGGGCCGGATACGCAGTATTTT
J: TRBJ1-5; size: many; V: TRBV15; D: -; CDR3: CATSPRAGSEQPQHF; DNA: TGTGCCACCAGTCCGAGGGCGGGGTCGGAACAGCCCCAGCATTTT
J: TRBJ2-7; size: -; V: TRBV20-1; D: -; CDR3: CSARSGMREQYF; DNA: TGCAGTGCTAGATCAGGGATGAGGGAGCAGTACTTC
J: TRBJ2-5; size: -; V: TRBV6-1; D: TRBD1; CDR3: CASSSTGGQQETQYF; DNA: TGTGCCAGCAGCTCGACTGGGGGACAGCAAGAGACCCAGTACTTC
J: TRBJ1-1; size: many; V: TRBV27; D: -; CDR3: CASRIGRYTEAFF; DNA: TGTGCCAGCAGGATAGGGCGCTACACTGAAGCTTTCTTT
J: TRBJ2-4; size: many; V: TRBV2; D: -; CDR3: CASRMGGASAIQYF; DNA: TGTGCCAGCCGGATGGGGGGGGCGTCCGCCATTCAGTACTTC
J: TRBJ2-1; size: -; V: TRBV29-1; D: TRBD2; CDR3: CSVEGPAGVGNEQFF; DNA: TGCAGCGTTGAAGGTCCAGCGGGAGTCGGCAATGAGCAGTTCTTC
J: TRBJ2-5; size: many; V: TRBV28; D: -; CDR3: CARRTGYQETQYF; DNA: TGTGCCAGACGGACGGGGTACCAAGAGACCCAGTACTTC
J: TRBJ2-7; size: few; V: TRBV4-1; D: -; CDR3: CASSQEWAGRSHEQYF; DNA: TGCGCCAGCAGCCAAGAGTGGGCAGGGAGATCCCACGAGCAGTACTTC
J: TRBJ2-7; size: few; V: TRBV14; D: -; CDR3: CASSLKGYPNREVDEQYF; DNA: TGTGCCAGCAGCCTCAAAGGATACCCGAACAGGGAGGTTGACGAGCAGTACTTC
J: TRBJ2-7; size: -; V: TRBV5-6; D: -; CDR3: CASSTVRDNTYEQYF; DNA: TGTGCCAGCAGCACCGTCCGGGACAACACCTACGAGCAGTACTTC
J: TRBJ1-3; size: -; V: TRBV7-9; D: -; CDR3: CASSLRWGSRNTIYF; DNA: TGTGCCAGCAGCTTACGATGGGGTTCCAGAAACACCATATATTTT
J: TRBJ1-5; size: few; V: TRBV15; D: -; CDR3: CATSRDSPNQPQHF; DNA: TGTGCCACCAGCAGAGATTCCCCAAATCAGCCCCAGCATTTT
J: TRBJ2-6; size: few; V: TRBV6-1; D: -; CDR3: CASNGYSGANVLTF; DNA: TGTGCCAGCAACGGCTACTCTGGGGCCAACGTCCTGACTTTC
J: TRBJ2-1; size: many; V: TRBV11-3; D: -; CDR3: CASSLRRLSDEQFF; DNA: TGTGCCAGCAGCTTAAGGCGCTTATCGGATGAGCAGTTCTTC
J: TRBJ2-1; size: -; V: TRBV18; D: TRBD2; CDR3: CASSLRLAGGSYNEQFF; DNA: TGTGCCAGCTCACTTAGACTAGCGGGAGGTTCCTACAATGAGCAGTTCTTC
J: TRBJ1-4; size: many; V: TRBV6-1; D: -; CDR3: CASSADIGGGEKLFF; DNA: TGTGCCAGCAGTGCCGACATTGGTGGAGGCGAAAAACTGTTTTTT
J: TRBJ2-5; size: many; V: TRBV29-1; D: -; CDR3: CSLIGEGGFGETQYF; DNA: TGCAGCTTGATCGGCGAGGGCGGGTTCGGGGAGACCCAGTACTTC
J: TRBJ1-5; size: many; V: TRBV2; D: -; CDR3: CASSLPTYPRGGQPQHF; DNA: TGTGCCAGCAGCCTCCCGACGTATCCTAGGGGGGGTCAGCCCCAGCATTTT
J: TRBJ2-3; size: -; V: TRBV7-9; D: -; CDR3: CASSPVRTDTQYF; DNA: TGTGCCAGCAGCCCAGTTAGGACAGATACGCAGTATTTT